This TCR beta chain was recorded in a study of blood T cells in healthy people across ages. The CDR3 length is 11 residues. Germline V gene data show CDR1 as ENHRY and CDR2 as SYGVKD. V was shortened by 7 bases and J by 9 bases, with 10 bases between the two germline ends. Every donor provided around 10 milliliters of peripheral blood. Sample-barcoded 5' priming and a J-beta primer mix drove a second PCR of roughly 6 to 12 cycles. TCRdb ran MiXCR on the 5' RACE reads and lists one entry per CDR3 protein. This repertoire shows 790,000 or so distinct CDR3 sequences, more than 35% found once; its top ten account for about a sixth.

Sequenced sample: blood. The V call is TRBV10-3, the J call TRBJ2-1; TRBD2 is a possible D gene (7 bases). This sequence originates from a man at least 80 years old in good health. The CDR3 is CAIKGEGEQFF. CDR3 DNA: TGTGCCATCAAGGGGGAGGGTGAGCAGTTCTTC.